Each of the 30 T cell receptor beta chains below was sequenced from the same sample in a study of kidney transplant recipient with SARS-CoV-2 infection. TCRdb re-derived calls from the reads in MiXCR, one entry per CDR3 protein. The repertoire holds under 300,000 distinct CDR3 sequences, around 28% seen once, with 7% to 8% in the top ten. Here the sequenced sample was a blood sample, taken at baseline and between days 110 and 120 from a kidney transplant recipient. The receptors shown here come from a male patient aged 25-45 years who had COVID-19 and was a kidney transplant recipient. The graft donor may be the source of some T cells.

There are many counts of this clonotype. The chain has TRBV27 and TRBJ2-7, with D hard to call. The length of the CDR3 is 15 residues. Trimming pared 0 bases from V and 3 bases from J, leaving 12 bases between. Germline CDR1 and CDR2: MNHEY and SMNVEV (reference sequence). CDR3 loop: CASSLSSIWGYEQYF. Written as DNA, the CDR3 is TGTGCCAGCAGTTTATCGAGCATTTGGGGCTACGAGCAGTACTTC.

This clonotype came up many times. The chain is built from TRBV6-5 and TRBJ2-2; TRBD2 matches 12 bases. Germline V gene data show CDR1 as MNHEY and CDR2 as SVGAGI. This CDR3 spans 15 amino acids. After removal of 6 bases from V and 2 bases from J, the junction contained 1 base not matched to a gene. The CDR3 nucleotides read TGTGCCAGCAGACTAGCGGGGGGAAACACCGGGGAGCTGTTTTTT. This gives the protein CASRLAGGNTGELFF.

This clonotype occurred many times. The chain has TRBV10-3 and TRBJ2-7; 10 bases are shared with TRBD1. This CDR3 comprises 15 residues. V gave up 5 bases and J gave up 5 bases; unmatched junction bases: 9. Looked up from germline, CDR1 is ENHRY and CDR2 is SYGVKD. Here the CDR3 reads CAISNRDRGVDEQYF. Written as DNA, the CDR3 is TGTGCCATCAGTAATAGGGACAGGGGAGTCGACGAGCAGTACTTC.

This clonotype was counted at least ten times. The chain links TRBV19 to TRBJ2-3; D ambiguous. The CDR3 contains 13 residues. V was shortened by 5 bases and J by 3 bases, with 9 bases between the two germline ends. Per the germline V gene, CDR1 is LNHDA and CDR2 is SQIVND (reference sequence). The CDR3 region is CASSPPVTDTQYF. The CDR3 bases are TGTGCCAGTAGTCCTCCGGTTACAGATACGCAGTATTTT.

This clonotype was counted many times. The J gene is TRBJ2-7, the V gene TRBV6-5; D gene unclear. CDR1 and CDR2 from the germline V gene are MNHEY and SVGAGI. CDR3 length: 13 amino acids. The ends were cut back, 6 bases at V and 0 bases at J, with 9 bases in the middle. The CDR3 loop is CASRYLSSYEQYF. CDR3 sequence (DNA): TGTGCCAGCAGGTATCTCTCCTCCTACGAGCAGTACTTC.

The V gene is TRBV6-5, the J gene TRBJ2-1, with 9 bases fitting TRBD1. Trimming cost V 7 bases and J 4 bases; bases outside gene matches: 5. The CDR3 consists of 14 residues. The germline V gene encodes CDR1 MNHEY and CDR2 SVGAGI. The CDR3 region is CASKDRGSYNEQFF. CDR3 nucleotide sequence: TGTGCCAGCAAGGACAGGGGTTCTTACAATGAGCAGTTCTTC.

Of note for this clonotype: Compared with germline, one end of the junction differs, possibly owing to a read error. The genes are TRBV13 and TRBJ2-3; 8 bases agree with TRBD2. The J call is in doubt because the DNA end fits TRBJ2-1 better. This CDR3 has 17 amino acids. The germline gives CDR1 PRHDT, CDR2 FYEKMQ (reference sequence). The CDR3 DNA follows: TGTGCCAGCAGCTTAGAATGGTTCCTAGCGGGTTACAGTGAGCAGTTCTTC. Its translation: CASSLEWFLAGYSEQFF.

With respect to this clonotype: Given a much more abundant clone one base away, this may be a read error. The chain links TRBV11-2 to TRBJ2-7, with TRBD2 matching 10 bases. V gave up 2 bases and J gave up 9 bases; unmatched junction bases: 7. Germline-derived CDR1 and CDR2 are SGHAT and FQNNGV. This CDR3 is 14 amino acids long. The DNA of the CDR3 is TGTGCCAGCAGCTTAATAGCGGGAGGTCACGGGCAGTACTTC. Translated, it gives CASSLIAGGHGQYF. Filled out from reference TRBV11-2 and TRBJ2-7, the complete variable domain reads EAGVAQSPRYKIIEKRQSVAFWCNPISGHATLYWYQQILGQGPKLLIQFQNNGVVDDSQLPKDRFSAERLKGVDSTLKIQPAKLEDSAVYLCASSLIAGGHGQYFGPGTRLTVT.

This clonotype showed up many times. The rearrangement joins TRBV10-1 to TRBJ1-2; no reliable D call. V lost 5 bases and J 4 bases, leaving 23 bases between the germline ends. The length of the CDR3 is 17 residues. Germline CDR1 WNHNN, CDR2 SYGVQD (reference sequence). CDR3 DNA sequence: TGCGCCAGCAGTTGCTTGCGAAGATCGCGAAAGACCTATGGCTACACCTTC. It encodes CASSCLRRSRKTYGYTF.

The rearrangement joins TRBV24-1 to TRBJ2-3; possibly TRBD1 for D (6 bases). CDR3 length equals 15 residues. Trimming took 3 bases from V and 3 from J, leaving 12 bases between them. Germline V gene sequence: CDR1 KGHDR, CDR2 SFDVKD. The CDR3 nucleotides read TGTGCCACCAGTGATGCAGGGGCCCCGACAGATACGCAGTATTTT. As protein: CATSDAGAPTDTQYF.

This clonotype has a count of ten or more. In DNA form, the CDR3 reads TGCACCAGCAGCCAAGGCTGGACAGGGGCCTTGGGAGAGCAGTACTTC. This translates into CTSSQGWTGALGEQYF. The V gene is TRBV1, the J gene TRBJ2-7; TRBD1 reflects the table's D call only, with no check against the DNA. TRBV1 is listed as a pseudogene. The CDR3 spans 16 residues.

This clonotype was counted many times. The chain employs TRBV4-2 and TRBJ1-6; maybe TRBD1 (6 bases). CDR3 size: 14 residues. Germline CDR1 LGHNA, CDR2 YNFKEQ. V lost 1 base to trimming and J lost 7 bases, with 8 bases between them. CDR3 nucleotide sequence: TGTGCCAGCAGCCAAGGACAGGAAAATTCACCCCTCCACTTT. Amino acids: CASSQGQENSPLHF.

A word on this clonotype: A much larger clone lies one base from this, so it may be a read error. V usage is TRBV9 and J usage is TRBJ2-5; TRBD2 is a possible D gene (5 bases). V dropped 0 bases and J dropped 4 bases, with 13 bases sitting between them. Germline V lookup: CDR1 SGDLS, CDR2 YYNGEE. The CDR3 has 15 residues. The CDR3 here is CASSVESPEGETQYF. The CDR3, as DNA: TGTGCCAGCAGCGTAGAGTCCCCCGAGGGAGAGACCCAGTACTTC.

This clonotype has at least ten counts. The chain links TRBV12-3 or TRBV12-4 to TRBJ2-1; the D gene is possibly TRBD2 (6 bases). The CDR3 is made up of 15 amino acids. Trimming left V 6 bases short and J 0 bases short, with 12 bases between. The CDR3 nucleotides are TGTGCCAGCAGGACTAGGGAGAGCTCCTACAATGAGCAGTTCTTC. The encoded protein is CASRTRESSYNEQFF.

As concerns this clonotype: This may arise from a read error, as a much more abundant clone is one base away. The gene calls are TRBV7-2 and TRBJ2-4; tentatively, D is TRBD1 or TRBD2 (5 bases each). The assigned J gene may be wrong: the sequence end matches TRBJ2-7 better. The CDR3 sequence is 16 residues long. Germline V CDR1 and CDR2: SGHTA, FQGNSA. CDR3 residues: CTSSLSGAGTHYEQYF. In DNA form, the CDR3 reads TGTACCAGCAGCTTAAGTGGGGCAGGGACCCACTACGAGCAGTACTTC.

Concerning this clonotype itself: A much bigger clone sits one base away, suggesting this may be a read error. The V and J genes are TRBV13 and TRBJ2-2; TRBD1 might be the D (6 bases). Trimming removed 5 bases from V and 0 bases from J, with 13 bases in between. The germline gives CDR1 PRHDT, CDR2 FYEKMQ (reference sequence). The CDR3 runs to 16 residues. In nucleotides, the CDR3 is TGTGCCAGCAGCCCCGGGACATACCCGAACACCGGGGAGCTGTTTTTT. Translation gives CASSPGTYPNTGELFF.

Remarks on this clonotype: A much larger clone differs from this one at a single base, so this may be a read error. The gene calls are TRBV6-5 and TRBJ1-1, with unresolved D. Germline V gives CDR1 MNHEY, CDR2 SVGAGI. The CDR3 is made up of 12 amino acids. The CDR3 loop is CTSSEKGNEAFF. The CDR3 nucleotides are TGTACCAGCAGTGAGAAAGGAAATGAAGCTTTCTTT.

Details on this clonotype: A far larger clone is one base from this, pointing to a likely read error. The CDR3 does not end in the conserved phenylalanine or tryptophan, so this is likely a read error. The V gene is TRBV12-3 or TRBV12-4, the J gene TRBJ2-4; D not resolved. The J call is in doubt because the DNA end fits TRBJ2-7 better. The CDR3 has 12 amino acids. CDR3 region: CASSFGSYEQYI. CDR3 sequence (DNA): TGTGCCAGCAGTTTCGGCTCGTACGAGCAGTACATC.

Details on this clonotype: A much larger clone lies one base from this, so it may be a read error. Here the CDR3 omits its conserved ending phenylalanine or tryptophan, so a read error is the likely source. Written as DNA, the CDR3 is TGTGCCAGCAGGACTGGTGGCGAGCAGTACCTC. Its protein is CASRTGGEQYL. The gene calls are TRBV7-6 and TRBJ2-7, with D unclear. The V gene lost 6 bases and the J gene lost 6 bases, with 9 bases spanning the gap. Per the germline V gene, CDR1 is SGHVS and CDR2 is FNYEAQ. This CDR3 spans 11 amino acids.

The rearrangement joins TRBV23-1 to TRBJ2-4; TRBD2 matches 7 bases. TRBV23-1 falls under the ORF class, with uncertain function. The V gene end was trimmed by 9 bases and the J gene end by 0 bases; junction bases not matched to a gene: 2. There are 13 residues in the CDR3. CDR3 nucleotides: TGCGCCAGGGGGGGGGTAGCCAAAAACATTCAGTACTTC. Its translation is CARGGVAKNIQYF.

The CDR3 loop reads CSARPGTRPQEQFF. The CDR3 DNA reads TGCAGTGCGCGTCCCGGGACTAGGCCTCAAGAGCAGTTCTTC. The chain is built from TRBV20-1 and TRBJ2-1, with 8 nucleotides matching TRBD2. The CDR3 spans 14 residues. CDR1 is DFQATT, CDR2 SNEGSKA, per germline (reference sequence). The ends lost 6 bases at V and 10 bases at J; junction bases unmatched: 14.

With respect to this clonotype: It may be a read error: a sequence one base away is much more abundant. Because it lacks the conserved phenylalanine or tryptophan at the end, this CDR3 is likely a read error. Because the CDR3's place on the DNA is in doubt, the DNA is left out and the CDR3 is given as listed by TCRdb. The chain employs TRBV12-2 and TRBJ1-2. TRBV12-2 is given as a pseudogene. The CDR3 length is 17 residues, termini included. The CDR3 here is CASRLRETPRKTYGYTS.

J is TRBJ1-2 and V is TRBV7-7; D uncertain. The V gene's germline CDR1 is SSHAT and CDR2 FNYEAQ (reference sequence). There are 17 residues in the CDR3. V was pared by 5 bases and J by 4 bases, with 23 bases between. The CDR3 nucleotides read TGTGCCAGCAGCGATTGTGGTAAGTACCGAAAGACCTATGGCTACACCTTC. Translation: CASSDCGKYRKTYGYTF.

DNA of the CDR3: TGTGCCAGCAGAGGACACTTGACAGGGGCTGGAAACACCATATATTTT. This sequence encodes CASRGHLTGAGNTIYF. The chain combines TRBV2 with TRBJ1-3; 8 nucleotides align to TRBD1. The CDR3 runs to 16 residues. With V trimmed by 6 bases and J by 2 bases, 9 bases remained unmatched. Germline V lookup: CDR1 SNHLY, CDR2 FYNNEI.

In its sample, this clonotype was seen many times. The rearrangement joins TRBV7-8 to TRBJ2-1, with D perhaps assigned TRBD1 or TRBD2 (5 bases each). Germline CDR1 is SGHVS and CDR2 is FQNEAQ. This CDR3 has 15 amino acids. V lost 5 bases and J lost 8, with 19 bases in between. This CDR3 is CASSPGSGLSYEQFF. The DNA of the CDR3 is TGTGCCAGCAGCCCAGGGTCCGGACTGTCTTATGAGCAGTTCTTC.

To note about this clonotype: A read error is possible here, since a much larger clone lies one base away. This chain links TRBV6-1 with TRBJ2-7; D is perhaps TRBD2 (6 bases). Germline V CDR1 and CDR2: MNHNS, SASEGT. This CDR3 region has 15 residues. CDR3 DNA: TGTGCCAGCAGTCCAACTTGGAGGGATCCCTACGAGCAGTGCTTC. It yields the protein CASSPTWRDPYEQCF.

Concerning this clonotype itself: Being one base from a much bigger clone, this may be a read error. CDR3 nucleotide sequence: TGTGCCAGCAGCTTAGGTGACAGAGCTACGAAACAGTACTTC. Its protein is CASSLGDRATKQYF. The V and J genes are TRBV7-8 and TRBJ2-7; possible D gene TRBD1, 5 bases. CDR1 is SGHVS and CDR2 is FQNEAQ in the germline V gene. The CDR3 totals 14 residues. The V end lost 1 base, the J end lost 10 bases, and 17 bases lay between the germline ends.

Many counts were recorded for this clonotype. CDR3 loop: CASSLSLPGAEAFF. The CDR3 DNA reads TGTGCCAGCAGCTTAAGCCTACCCGGCGCTGAAGCTTTCTTT. This chain joins TRBV11-3 and TRBJ1-1; D not resolved. The germline gives CDR1 SGHNT, CDR2 YENEEA. The ends were cut back, 2 bases at V and 6 bases at J, with 13 bases in the middle. The CDR3 is 14 residues long.

About this clonotype itself: This may be a read error: a much more frequent sequence differs by one nucleotide. The rearrangement uses TRBV29-1 and TRBJ2-7, with 7 bases lining up with TRBD1. The junction had 9 bases not matched to a gene; V was cut back by 7 bases and J by 6 bases. This CDR3 comprises 12 residues. Germline CDR1 SQVTM, CDR2 ANQGSEA. The CDR3 DNA sequence: TGCAGCGCCACTGTGGGACAGTTCGAGCAGTACTTC. Protein sequence: CSATVGQFEQYF.

To note about this clonotype: One end of the junction varies from germline; a read error may be responsible. The chain combines TRBV7-6 with TRBJ2-4, with no clear D. Matching the DNA end better, TRBJ1-2 makes the J call doubtful. The CDR3 extends over 17 amino acids. Germline CDR1 reads SGHVS; CDR2 reads FNYEAQ. The CDR3 reads CAGSRDNKCRKTYGYTF. CDR3 coding DNA: TGTGCCGGCAGCCGCGACAATAAGTGCCGAAAGACCTATGGCTACACCTTC.